Each of the 21 T cell receptor beta chains below was sequenced from the same sample in a study of blood T cell repertoires in COVID-19. Clones were read by immunoSEQ multiplex PCR, and TCRdb kept only the in-frame ones, dropping some. The sample yields 160,000 or so clones, roughly 82% seen once. The material sequenced was peripheral blood. Every receptor here comes from a woman between 45 and 60 years old with acute or convalescent COVID-19.

V usage is TRBV6-5 and J usage is TRBJ1-1, with TRBD1 matching over 8 bases. Germline V lookup: CDR1 MNHEY, CDR2 SVGAGI. The CDR3 is 15 residues long. The V segment lost 0 bases and the J segment 5 bases; nucleotides outside the gene matches: 5. This chain's CDR3 is CASSYSQDRDTEAFF. The DNA of the CDR3 is TGTGCCAGCAGTTACTCACAGGACAGGGATACTGAAGCTTTCTTT.

V and J are TRBV21-1 and TRBJ1-5; TRBD1, as called in the table, went unchecked against the DNA. TRBV21-1 is shown as a pseudogene. The length of the CDR3 is 15 residues. In DNA, the CDR3 is TGTGCCAGCAGCAAAGAGGGGGCCAGCAATCAGCCCCAGCATTTT. Its protein product is CASSKEGASNQPQHF.

The gene calls are TRBV30 and TRBJ2-2, with D possibly matching TRBD1 (7 bases). V dropped 0 bases and J dropped 6 bases, with 26 bases sitting between them. Germline CDR1 and CDR2: GTSNPN and SVGIG (reference sequence). This CDR3 region has 19 residues. The chain's CDR3 is CAWSVRRLQGWTNPGELFF. The CDR3 DNA is TGTGCCTGGAGTGTACGCCGATTACAGGGGTGGACTAACCCCGGGGAGCTGTTTTTT.

The chain links TRBV7-8 to TRBJ2-7; weak D call: TRBD2 (6 bases). V was trimmed by 1 base and J by 1 base, leaving 14 bases between them. The CDR3 contains 16 residues. CDR1 SGHVS and CDR2 FQNEAQ come from the germline V gene. CDR3 sequence (DNA): TGTGCCAGCAGCTTAGAATTCGGAGGGAAGTCCTACGAGCAGTACTTC. It encodes CASSLEFGGKSYEQYF.

The V gene is TRBV18, the J gene TRBJ2-5; the match to TRBD2 covers 8 bases. V was pared by 6 bases and J by 7 bases, with 10 bases of the junction left unmatched. The CDR3 contains 14 residues. Germline CDR1 KGHSH, CDR2 LQKENI. CDR3 sequence reads: CASSDRGGDGTQYF. The DNA of the CDR3 is TGTGCCAGCTCCGATCGGGGGGGCGACGGGACCCAGTACTTC.

V gene TRBV4-1 combines with J gene TRBJ2-5; 9 bases fit TRBD2. Per the germline V gene, CDR1 is MGHRA and CDR2 is YSYEKL. Germline trimming cut 3 bases from V and 3 bases from J; bases unmatched to any gene: 5. CDR3 size: 15 residues. The CDR3 DNA sequence: TGCGCCAGCAGCCAGACCGGACTAGCGAAAGAGACCCAGTACTTC. Protein product: CASSQTGLAKETQYF.

This chain joins TRBV9 and TRBJ2-2; TRBD1 is a possible D gene (5 bases). V lost 4 bases, J lost 2 bases, and 12 bases lay in between. This CDR3 region has 15 residues. Germline V gives CDR1 SGDLS, CDR2 YYNGEE. DNA of the CDR3: TGTGCCAGCAGCCGCGAAGGGGCCAACACCGGGGAGCTGTTTTTT. Translation: CASSREGANTGELFF.

The rearrangement uses TRBV4-2 and TRBJ1-2; 8 positions match TRBD1. The CDR3 consists of 16 residues. The V gene's germline CDR1 is LGHNA and CDR2 YNFKEQ. V dropped 0 bases and J dropped 5; count of bases not matched to a gene: 8. The CDR3, as DNA: TGTGCCAGCAGCCAAGATAGGACAGGGAGGGGATATGGCTACACCTTC. This sequence encodes CASSQDRTGRGYGYTF.

The chain couples TRBV18 to TRBJ1-2; D is undetermined. Germline V lookup: CDR1 KGHSH, CDR2 LQKENI. The CDR3 sequence is 15 residues long. Trimming took 2 bases from V and 6 from J, leaving 16 bases between them. For the CDR3, the DNA is TGTGCCAGCTCACCAGGGAGCAGTCCTACGGATGGCTACACCTTC. This gives the protein CASSPGSSPTDGYTF.

The chain has TRBV5-4 and TRBJ1-6; no clear D. The ends were cut back, 0 bases at V and 7 bases at J, with 20 bases in the middle. Germline V gives CDR1 SGHNT, CDR2 YYREEE (reference sequence). The CDR3 loop spans 18 amino acids. CDR3 protein: CASSLGPSRVGKNSPLHF. The CDR3 DNA reads as TGTGCCAGCAGCTTGGGTCCTTCCCGGGTAGGAAAGAATTCACCCCTCCACTTT.

The chain links TRBV9 to TRBJ2-1; TRBD1 is a possible D gene (5 bases). CDR1 SGDLS and CDR2 YYNGEE come from the germline V gene. The CDR3 spans 12 residues. Trimming stripped 0 bases from V and 11 bases from J, with 9 bases between. CDR3 amino acids: CASSVADTQQFF. The CDR3 DNA reads as TGTGCCAGCAGCGTAGCGGACACTCAGCAGTTCTTC.

This rearrangement joins TRBV7-2 to TRBJ2-1, with D tentatively TRBD1 (8 bases). CDR1 is SGHTA, CDR2 FQGNSA, per germline. With 5 bases removed from V and 4 bases from J, the gap between germline ends came to 15 bases. CDR3 length: 15 residues. CDR3 nucleotide sequence: TGTGCCAGCAGCACCACAGGGGGAGGGTACAATGAGCAGTTCTTC. It is translated as CASSTTGGGYNEQFF.

The chain carries TRBV5-6 and TRBJ1-2; D perhaps matches TRBD1 (6 bases). The CDR3 is 14 amino acids. CDR1 and CDR2 from the germline V gene are SGHDT and YYEEEE. Deletions cut 0 bases from V and 7 bases from J, with 13 bases between. The CDR3 sequence is CASSLDVGAGGYTF. The CDR3 region has the DNA TGTGCCAGCAGCTTGGACGTGGGGGCCGGTGGCTACACCTTC.

This chain joins TRBV24-1 and TRBJ2-5; TRBD1 aligns across 7 bases. The CDR3 sequence is 14 residues long. Trimming removed 4 bases from V and 5 bases from J; junction bases left unmatched: 6. Per the germline V gene, CDR1 is KGHDR and CDR2 is SFDVKD. Here the CDR3 DNA reads TGTGCCACCAGTGACCCGACAGGGATTGAGACCCAGTACTTC. Encoded protein: CATSDPTGIETQYF.

The V call is TRBV24-1, the J call TRBJ1-5; 7 nucleotides agree with TRBD1. In germline, CDR1 is KGHDR, CDR2 SFDVKD. Trimming removed 5 bases from V and 6 bases from J; junction bases left unmatched: 3. The CDR3 sequence is 13 residues long. In nucleotides, the CDR3 is TGTGCCACCAGTGCTCACAGGGGTCAGCCCCAGCATTTT. This gives the protein CATSAHRGQPQHF.

The chain recombines TRBV7-3 with TRBJ2-3, with 8 bases identical to TRBD1. V trimming: 5 bases; J trimming: 6 bases; junction bases outside the gene matches: 7. Germline loops: CDR1 SGHTA, CDR2 FQGTGA. CDR3 size: 14 residues. The CDR3 loop is CASSPPGGPDTQYF. In DNA, the CDR3 is TGTGCCAGCAGCCCCCCAGGGGGCCCCGATACGCAGTATTTT.

This sequence joins TRBV19 and TRBJ1-1; 8 positions match TRBD1. Germline values: CDR1 LNHDA, CDR2 SQIVND (reference sequence). Losses at the gene ends were 6 bases for V and 8 bases for J; bases not matched to a gene: 17. The CDR3 runs to 16 residues. DNA of the CDR3: TGTGCCAGTAGGAATATTAAGACAGGGGCCGTTGTAGAAGCTTTCTTT. Translation: CASRNIKTGAVVEAFF. Drawing the rest from reference TRBV19 and TRBJ1-1, the complete variable domain is DGGITQSPKYLFRKEGQNVTLSCEQNLNHDAMYWYRQDPGQGLRLIYYSQIVNDFQKGDIAEGYSVSREKKESFPLTVTSAQKNPTAFYLCASRNIKTGAVVEAFFGQGTRLTVV.

This chain joins TRBV27 and TRBJ1-1, with D possibly matching TRBD1 (5 bases). This CDR3 is built from 15 residues. Germline assignment: CDR1 MNHEY and CDR2 SMNVEV (reference sequence). Trimming left V 2 bases short and J 3 bases short, with 13 bases between. The CDR3 nucleotides read TGTGCCAGCAGTTTAAATTATGGGGCGGACACTGAAGCTTTCTTT. Encoded protein: CASSLNYGADTEAFF.

V gene TRBV29-1 combines with J gene TRBJ2-2; D is perhaps TRBD2 (5 bases). CDR1 SQVTM and CDR2 ANQGSEA come from the germline V gene. The CDR3 extends over 14 amino acids. V was trimmed by 4 bases and J by 1 base, leaving 10 bases between them. CDR3 nucleotide sequence: TGCAGCGTTGGGCCTAGCCGGAACACCGGGGAGCTGTTTTTT. It encodes CSVGPSRNTGELFF.

This clone has just one count. The rearrangement uses TRBV10-1 and TRBJ2-2; possible D gene TRBD2, 6 bases. The length of the CDR3 is 14 residues. The V and J ends lost 10 bases and 4 bases respectively, with 16 bases between them. CDR1 WNHNN and CDR2 SYGVQD come from the germline V gene (reference sequence). The CDR3 sequence: CATAEGSGTGELFF. CDR3 bases: TGCGCCACCGCGGAGGGGTCGGGCACCGGGGAGCTGTTTTTT.

The chain combines TRBV9 with TRBJ2-1; tentative D call: TRBD2 (5 bases). Germline CDR1 reads SGDLS; CDR2 reads YYNGEE. Between the trimmed V and J ends, which lost 5 bases and 3 bases, there was a span of 9 bases. CDR3 length: 13 amino acids. The CDR3 DNA follows: TGTGCCAGCAGTATCGACTACTACAATGAGCAGTTCTTC. This encodes CASSIDYYNEQFF.